These T cell receptor beta chains were read from a single sample in a study of blood T cell repertoires in COVID-19. TCRdb keeps only in-frame clones here, not all; method: immunoSEQ multiplex PCR. The data hold 180,000 or so clones, with about 85% observed a single time. The sample consisted of peripheral blood. Receptor source: a woman of 80 years or more in a cohort sampled during active or convalescent COVID-19. The CDR3 runs from the conserved cysteine through the conserved F or W. A D gene is named only where the DNA matches it firmly. Clone size is stated in some rows and not others, as once, few, many or a class when expanded.

>TRBJ2-5|TRBV2|TRBD2|once
TGTGCCAGCAGTGATAGCCAGGGAGGGGAGACCCAGTACTTC
CASSDSQGGETQYF
>TRBJ1-2|TRBV10-3|TRBD1|once
TGTGCCATCAGTGAGTCGGGGACAGCCTCCCTCTATGGCTACACCTTC
CAISESGTASLYGYTF
>TRBJ2-5|TRBV14|.|once
TGTGCCAGCAGCCAAGCAGGGGCTCGGGAGACCCAGTACTTC
CASSQAGARETQYF
>TRBJ2-5|TRBV11-2|TRBD2|.
TGTGCCAGCAGCTTAGGCACTAGCGGGGGGAGGGAGACCCAGTACTTC
CASSLGTSGGRETQYF
>TRBJ1-6|TRBV7-2|.|.
TGTGCCAGCAGCTTAGTCTTGGACAGAAATTCACCCCTCCACTTT
CASSLVLDRNSPLHF
>TRBJ1-2|TRBV5-4|TRBD1|.
TGTGCCAGCAGCTCACCGGGACAGGGTTCGGGTAGCACCTTC
CASSSPGQGSGSTF
>TRBJ1-3|TRBV7-6|.|once
TGTGCCAGCAGCTTCACAGGTTCTGGAAACACCATATATTTT
CASSFTGSGNTIYF
>TRBJ1-6|TRBV7-9|.|once
TGTGCCAGCAGCCTTGACCCGGGACTGAGAAATTCACCCCTCCACTTT
CASSLDPGLRNSPLHF
>TRBJ1-1|TRBV27|.|.
TGTGCCAGCAGTTTAGCGGGTGTGGGCACTGAAGCTTTCTTT
CASSLAGVGTEAFF
>TRBJ2-3|TRBV9|.|.
TGTGCCAGCATTGGGCGAGATACGCAGTATTTT
CASIGRDTQYF
>TRBJ2-7|TRBV5-5|.|.
TGTGCCAGCAGCCCCGTTCTCTACGAGCAGTACTTC
CASSPVLYEQYF
>TRBJ1-3|TRBV4-1|.|.
TGCGCCAGCAGCCCTATTAGCTCTGGAAACACCATATATTTT
CASSPISSGNTIYF
>TRBJ1-6|TRBV5-5|TRBD1|.
TGTGCCAGCAGCTTCACAGGGGCTAATTCACCCCTCCACTTT
CASSFTGANSPLHF
>TRBJ1-5|TRBV6-2/TRBV6-3|TRBD1|.
TGTGCCAGCAGTTACGAGGGGGCGATCGGACATCAGCCCCAGCATTTT
CASSYEGAIGHQPQHF
>TRBJ2-3|TRBV9|.|.
TGTGCCAGCAGCGTAGATCCGTTGTACACAGATACGCAGTATTTT
CASSVDPLYTDTQYF
>TRBJ1-1|TRBV6-5|.|.
TGTGCCAGCACACGACGACAGTCCCGTGAAGCTTTCTTT
CASTRRQSREAFF
>TRBJ2-7|TRBV28|TRBD2|.
TGTGCCAGCAGTTTCGCGGGGGGCTACGAGCAGTACTTC
CASSFAGGYEQYF
>TRBJ1-6|TRBV3-1/TRBV3-2|.|.
TGTGCCAGCAGCTCCCGAGGGCCAAGCGGAGATTCACCCCTCCACTTT
CASSSRGPSGDSPLHF
>TRBJ2-7|TRBV5-4|TRBD2|.
TGTGCCAGCAGCTATGGACCGGGACTAGCGGGGATCTCCTACGAGCAGTACTTC
CASSYGPGLAGISYEQYF
>TRBJ2-5|TRBV11-3|.|once
TGTGCCAGCAGCTTAAGGGGGACGGGGCAAGAGACCCAGTACTTC
CASSLRGTGQETQYF
>TRBJ1-6|TRBV9|.|.
TGTGCCAGCAGCCGAGACCCCCCGGGTTCACCCCTCCACTTT
CASSRDPPGSPLHF
>TRBJ2-1|TRBV13|TRBD2|.
TGTGCCAGCAGCCCGCCCCCTAGCGGGGGAGTCGATGAGCAGTTCTTC
CASSPPPSGGVDEQFF
>TRBJ2-1|TRBV4-1|TRBD2|.
TGCGCCAGCAGCCTAAGCCGACTAGCGGGAGTCAATGAGCAGTTCTTC
CASSLSRLAGVNEQFF
>TRBJ2-7|TRBV27|.|.
TGTGGGGTGCGAGCGTTGGGGACTTCCATATACGAGCAGTACTTC
CGVRALGTSIYEQYF
>TRBJ1-2|TRBV10-3|.|.
TGTGCCATCAGTGAGGGGGCAGGGGCGGATCAGTATGGCTACACCTTC
CAISEGAGADQYGYTF
>TRBJ2-3|TRBV7-2|.|few
TGTGCCAGCAGCTTAGACAGGGCCACAGATACGCAGTATTTT
CASSLDRATDTQYF
>TRBJ2-1|TRBV6-2/TRBV6-3|.|.
TGTGCCAGCAGTTATCGCGTCAATGAGCAGTTCTTC
CASSYRVNEQFF
>TRBJ2-3|TRBV7-2|TRBD1|.
TGTGCCAGCAGCTTAGTAGGGACAGCCACTAGCACAGATACGCAGTATTTT
CASSLVGTATSTDTQYF
>TRBJ1-6|TRBV9|.|once
TGTGCCAGCAGCGCACAGGGCAACTATAATTCACCCCTCCACTTT
CASSAQGNYNSPLHF
>TRBJ2-7|TRBV29-1|TRBD1|.
TGCAGCGTTGAACTCCTAGGGACAGGGTCTGGCGAGCAGTACTTC
CSVELLGTGSGEQYF
>TRBJ2-1|TRBV4-1|.|once
TGCGCCAGCAGCCAAGGAGGGCCAACCTACAATGAGCAGTTCTTC
CASSQGGPTYNEQFF
>TRBJ2-4|TRBV7-2|TRBD2|.
TGTGCCAGCAGAGACCTAGCGGGAGGAGGAGACATTCAGTACTTC
CASRDLAGGGDIQYF
>TRBJ2-7|TRBV27|TRBD1|.
TGTGCCAGCACCCCGCGGGACAGGGGTTCCTACGAGCAGTACTTC
CASTPRDRGSYEQYF
>TRBJ2-6|TRBV6-4|TRBD1|.
TGTGCCAGCAGTACAGGACAGGGGGCTGGGGCCAACGTCCTGACTTTC
CASSTGQGAGANVLTF
>TRBJ1-4|TRBV19|.|once
TGTGCCAGTACCCACCGGGACATCCGGGAAGAAAAACTGTTTTTT
CASTHRDIREEKLFF
>TRBJ1-6|TRBV20-1|.|.
TGCAGTGCTAGTTGGCAGGGGAGCTCCTATAATTCACCCCTCCACTTT
CSASWQGSSYNSPLHF
>TRBJ2-3|TRBV5-4|TRBD2|few
TGTGCCAGCAGCTCGGGACTAGCGGGGGATACGCAGTATTTT
CASSSGLAGDTQYF
>TRBJ2-1|TRBV7-9|TRBD1|.
TGTGCCAGCAGCTCCGACAGGGGCTCCTACAATGAGCAGTTCTTC
CASSSDRGSYNEQFF
>TRBJ1-1|TRBV5-1|.|.
TGCGCCAGCAGCTACGGACATAACACTGAAGCTTTCTTT
CASSYGHNTEAFF
>TRBJ1-3|TRBV5-1|.|medium-sized
TGCGCCAGCAGCCCCTCCGGGGGGAACTCTGGAAACACCATATATTTT
CASSPSGGNSGNTIYF